This entry lists 27 T cell receptor beta chains sequenced from one sample in a study of Graves' ophthalmopathy and Graves' hyperthyroidism. For repertoire sequencing, the TCR beta CDR3 regions were amplified from RNA transcripts. Second-round multiplex PCR followed a first-round RT-PCR using HTBI primers. From the multiplex PCR reads, TCRdb called clonotypes with MiXCR, one entry per CDR3 protein. Among more than 550,000 distinct CDR3 sequences listed, 35% to 45% were seen once. Material: peripheral blood. The receptors shown here come from an adult man with Graves' ophthalmopathy.

The chain uses TRBV7-2 and TRBJ1-4; 9 bases line up with TRBD1. Germline CDR1 SGHTA, CDR2 FQGNSA. V lost 5 bases to trimming and J lost 5 bases; unmatched junction nucleotides: 6. The CDR3 consists of 15 residues. The CDR3 here is CASSVGQGLNEKLFF. CDR3 DNA sequence: TGTGCCAGCAGCGTAGGACAGGGGTTGAATGAAAAACTGTTTTTT.

This clonotype appeared many times. The J gene is TRBJ1-1, the V gene TRBV20-1, with a weak D call TRBD1 (5 bases). V lost 6 bases and J lost 11, with 16 bases in between. Germline V gives CDR1 DFQATT, CDR2 SNEGSKA (reference sequence). This CDR3 contains 11 residues. CDR3 in amino acids: CSAPGQVEAFF. CDR3 DNA: TGCAGTGCCCCCGGACAAGTTGAGGCTTTCTTT.

This clonotype was observed a handful of times. The rearrangement joins TRBV5-1 to TRBJ2-3, with D perhaps matching TRBD1 (6 bases). The CDR3 is 16 residues long. CDR1 is SGHRS, CDR2 YFSETQ, per germline. The V end was cut by 5 bases, the J end by 2 bases, with 18 bases between. CDR3 in DNA: TGCGCCAGCAGACTGACAGGTTCTTTGGTCACAGATACGCAGTATTTT. The encoded protein is CASRLTGSLVTDTQYF.

In DNA form, the CDR3 reads TGTGCCAGTAGTGCGGGGACAGGGGAGGCTGAAGCTTTCTTT. This codes for CASSAGTGEAEAFF. The rearrangement joins TRBV19 to TRBJ1-1; 10 bases are shared with TRBD1. The germline V gene has CDR1 LNHDA and CDR2 SQIVND (reference sequence). V was clipped by 5 bases and J by 6 bases; unmatched bases: 6. The CDR3 has 14 amino acids. Looking up the rest from reference TRBV19 and TRBJ1-1 gives the full variable domain: DGGITQSPKYLFRKEGQNVTLSCEQNLNHDAMYWYRQDPGQGLRLIYYSQIVNDFQKGDIAEGYSVSREKKESFPLTVTSAQKNPTAFYLCASSAGTGEAEAFFGQGTRLTVV.

The rearrangement joins TRBV15 to TRBJ1-5; 8 bases align to TRBD1. With 5 bases clipped from V and 4 bases from J, the junction kept 10 bases outside the gene matches. The CDR3 length is 16 residues. The germline gives CDR1 LNHNV, CDR2 YYDKDF (reference sequence). In nucleotides, the CDR3 is TGTGCCACCAGCGGCAGATCCAGGACAGGGAATCAGCCCCAGCATTTT. Amino acids: CATSGRSRTGNQPQHF.

This clonotype was recorded at least ten times. The chain carries TRBV10-2 and TRBJ2-7; tentative D call: TRBD1 (6 bases). Trimming stripped 6 bases from V and 6 bases from J, with 15 bases between. CDR3 length: 13 amino acids. Germline V gene data show CDR1 as WSHSY and CDR2 as SAAADI. The CDR3 protein is CASRSGVLGEQYF. The CDR3 DNA is TGCGCCAGCAGATCAGGGGTGCTTGGCGAGCAGTACTTC.

The CDR3 DNA is TGCGCCAGCAGGGGGGGCGGAACCGGGGAGCTGTTTTTT. This gives the protein CASRGGGTGELFF. V gene TRBV5-1 combines with J gene TRBJ2-2; either TRBD1 or TRBD2 may fit D (6 bases each). The CDR3 is 13 residues long. Trimming stripped 5 bases from V and 5 bases from J, with 10 bases between. Germline V lookup: CDR1 SGHRS, CDR2 YFSETQ.

As concerns this clonotype: A clone one base away is much larger, so this may be a read error. The J gene is TRBJ2-5, the V gene TRBV2; D perhaps matches TRBD1 (6 bases). Germline V gives CDR1 SNHLY, CDR2 FYNNEI. The CDR3 is made up of 14 amino acids. Trimming left V 3 bases short and J 4 bases short, with 12 bases between. The CDR3 coding sequence is TGTGCCAGCAGTGAGGTGCAGGGGAGAGAGACCCAGTACTTC. This translates into CASSEVQGRETQYF.

With regard to this clonotype: One end of the junction fails to match germline, which may point to a read error. The genes are TRBV7-9 and TRBJ1-5, with 8 nucleotides matching TRBD1. Germline V CDR1 and CDR2: SEHNR, FQNEAQ (reference sequence). There are 15 residues in the CDR3. CDR3: CASSLSPGGQQPQHF. As DNA, the CDR3 is TGCGCCAGCAGCTTGTCACCAGGGGGCCAGCAGCCCCAGCATTTT. Supplemented by reference TRBV7-9 and TRBJ1-5, the full variable domain reads DTGVSQNPRHKITKRGQNVTFRCDPISEHNRLYWYRQTLGQGPEFLTYFQNEAQLEKSRLLSDRFSAERPKGSFSTLEIQRTEQGDSAMYLCASSLSPGGQQPQHFGDGTRLSIL.

This clonotype was detected only a few times. V usage is TRBV5-1 and J usage is TRBJ2-5; 12 bases fit TRBD2. In germline, CDR1 is SGHRS, CDR2 YFSETQ. This CDR3 contains 16 residues. The V gene end was trimmed by 4 bases and the J gene end by 1 base; junction bases not matched to a gene: 5. The CDR3 loop is CASSPGTSGFQETQYF. CDR3 in DNA: TGCGCCAGCAGCCCCGGGACTAGCGGGTTCCAAGAGACCCAGTACTTC.

The CDR3 region has the DNA TGCAGCGTTGAAGCAGGGCGGGAGTATCTAGATACGCAGTATTTT. Translating it yields CSVEAGREYLDTQYF. The V call is TRBV29-1, the J call TRBJ2-3; 7 bases map to TRBD2. Germline CDR1 and CDR2: SQVTM and ANQGSEA. This CDR3 is built from 15 residues. V shed 1 base and J 5 bases; nucleotides not matched to a gene: 9.

The rearrangement uses TRBV10-3 and TRBJ1-1; 7 bases align to TRBD1. This CDR3 spans 15 amino acids. From germline, CDR1 is ENHRY and CDR2 SYGVKD. After removal of 6 bases from V and 3 bases from J, the junction contained 10 bases not matched to a gene. The CDR3: CAIRSDRVSDTEAFF. As DNA, the CDR3 is TGTGCCATCAGGAGTGACAGGGTATCAGACACTGAAGCTTTCTTT.

Turning to this clonotype: This may stem from a read error, because a much larger clone lies one nucleotide away. This rearrangement joins TRBV2 to TRBJ2-6; TRBD1 agrees at 7 bases. The germline CDR1 and CDR2 sequences are SNHLY and FYNNEI. This CDR3 is built from 19 residues. The CDR3 DNA is TGTGTCAGCAGTTCCCCGGACCGCAGGGGGTGGTCTGGGGCCAACGTCCTGACTTTC. Translating gives CVSSSPDRRGWSGANVLTF.

This clonotype was picked up a small number of times. This chain links TRBV6-1 with TRBJ2-7; 9 bases are shared with TRBD1. This CDR3 region has 15 residues. V gave up 2 bases and J gave up 6 bases; unmatched junction bases: 8. The germline V gene has CDR1 MNHNS and CDR2 SASEGT. CDR3 sequence (DNA): TGTGCCAGCAGTGAAAGCCGGGACAGGGTCTTCGAGCAGTACTTC. It yields the protein CASSESRDRVFEQYF.

This rearrangement joins TRBV7-2 to TRBJ2-5; D is ambiguous. Trimming took 3 bases from V and 5 from J, leaving 13 bases between them. The CDR3 spans 14 residues. Germline V gives CDR1 SGHTA, CDR2 FQGNSA. The chain's CDR3 is CASSLLNTGETQYF. The CDR3 coding sequence is TGTGCCAGCAGCTTGCTGAACACCGGGGAGACCCAGTACTTC.

This clonotype appeared many times. The CDR3: CASSNGTGTNYGYTF. As DNA, the CDR3 is TGTGCCAGCAGCAACGGGACAGGGACCAACTATGGCTACACCTTC. The rearrangement links TRBV2 to TRBJ1-2; 9 nucleotides line up with TRBD1. The CDR3 totals 15 residues. V was clipped by 6 bases and J by 2 bases; unmatched bases: 7. The germline V gene encodes CDR1 SNHLY and CDR2 FYNNEI.

This clonotype was found a few times. The gene calls are TRBV10-3 and TRBJ1-1; no definite D call. CDR1 ENHRY and CDR2 SYGVKD come from the germline V gene. V lost 7 bases to trimming and J lost 0 bases, with 9 bases between them. CDR3 length: 13 amino acids. The CDR3 is CAINAALNTEAFF. The DNA of the CDR3 is TGTGCCATCAACGCAGCCTTGAACACTGAAGCTTTCTTT.

At least ten counts were recorded for this clonotype. The chain combines TRBV29-1 with TRBJ2-7; no clear D. Germline V CDR1 and CDR2: SQVTM, ANQGSEA. The ends were cut back, 4 bases at V and 3 bases at J, with 7 bases in the middle. The CDR3 loop spans 11 amino acids. The CDR3 nucleotides read TGCAGCGTTGTAGGTGACTACGAGCAGTACTTC. Translation: CSVVGDYEQYF.

The rearrangement joins TRBV10-3 to TRBJ1-6; D gene unclear. The V gene's germline CDR1 is ENHRY and CDR2 SYGVKD. The CDR3 length is 12 residues. The V gene lost 3 bases and the J gene lost 9 bases, with 6 bases spanning the gap. CDR3 sequence: CAISESSSPLHF. CDR3 bases: TGTGCCATCAGTGAAAGCAGTTCACCCCTCCACTTT.

Ten or more counts support this clonotype. The CDR3, as DNA: TGTGCCAGCAGCTTAGTGGACCTGGAGACCCAGTACTTC. Protein product: CASSLVDLETQYF. This chain joins TRBV7-2 and TRBJ2-5; D is undetermined. Germline assignment: CDR1 SGHTA and CDR2 FQGNSA. This CDR3 comprises 13 residues. The V end lost 1 base, the J end lost 5 bases, and 8 bases lay between the germline ends.

This clonotype was seen a few times. The chain is built from TRBV11-2 and TRBJ2-5, with 10 bases lining up with TRBD2. The germline gives CDR1 SGHAT, CDR2 FQNNGV. CDR3 length: 14 residues. With V trimmed by 6 bases and J by 9 bases, 10 bases remained unmatched. CDR3 sequence (DNA): TGTGCCAGCAGAGACGGAAGCGGGGGGGTCGCCCAGTACTTC. It encodes CASRDGSGGVAQYF.

The chain couples TRBV10-2 to TRBJ2-1, with D hard to call. The CDR3 length is 14 residues. V lost 2 bases and J 5 bases, leaving 10 bases between the germline ends. The germline V gene encodes CDR1 WSHSY and CDR2 SAAADI. Written as DNA, the CDR3 is TGCGCCAGCAGTGAGACCCTCCGGGACAATGAGCAGTTCTTC. This gives the protein CASSETLRDNEQFF.

This clonotype was recorded once. A single base separates this from a much larger clone, so it may be a read error. This rearrangement joins TRBV7-9 to TRBJ1-2; D possibly corresponds to TRBD1 (5 bases). Germline V CDR1 and CDR2: SEHNR, FQNEAQ (reference sequence). CDR3 length: 15 residues. The CDR3 nucleotides read TGTGCCAGCAGACAAACCAGGGTCGCTAACTATGGCCACACCTTC. Translation: CASRQTRVANYGHTF.

This clonotype was recorded a few times. The chain uses TRBV5-6 and TRBJ1-2; no firm D call. Germline lookup yields CDR1 SGHDT and CDR2 YYEEEE. The CDR3 covers 14 residues. V lost 4 bases, J lost 8 bases, and 18 bases lay in between. CDR3 nucleotides: TGTGCCAGCAGCCCCTCCCAGACATTTGTCGGCTACACCTTC. It codes for CASSPSQTFVGYTF.

The genes are TRBV3-1 and TRBJ2-7; 10 bases are shared with TRBD2. Gene TRBJ2-1 matches the end of the DNA better, so the J call may be wrong. CDR1 is LGHDT and CDR2 is YNNKEL in the germline V gene (reference sequence). This CDR3 is built from 17 residues. This chain's CDR3 is CASSQVLRSGGANEQFF. The CDR3 bases are TGTGCCAGCAGCCAAGTTCTCAGGAGCGGGGGGGCGAATGAGCAGTTCTTC.

This clonotype occurred many times. The V and J genes are TRBV10-3 and TRBJ2-5; no clear D. Trimming removed 5 bases at V and 0 bases at J, with 10 bases between. CDR3 length equals 14 residues. Per the germline V gene, CDR1 is ENHRY and CDR2 is SYGVKD. The CDR3 region is CAISNRADQETQYF. The CDR3 bases are TGTGCCATCAGTAATCGGGCAGACCAAGAGACCCAGTACTTC.

The chain's CDR3 is CASSVGGGSQPQHF. The DNA for the CDR3 is TGTGCCAGCAGCGTTGGAGGGGGCAGTCAGCCCCAGCATTTT. The V and J genes are TRBV11-1 and TRBJ1-5; 7 bases map to TRBD1. CDR3 size: 14 residues. The germline V gene encodes CDR1 SGHAT and CDR2 FQDESV (reference sequence). The V segment lost 5 bases and the J segment 6 bases; nucleotides outside the gene matches: 7.